Listed below are T cell receptor beta chains from one sample, sequenced in a study of T cell responses to AZD1222 COVID-19 vaccine. Assay: immunoSEQ multiplex PCR; the TCRdb copy retains only in-frame clones and omits some. Of fewer than 110,000 clones detected, around 92% appear once; the ten largest clones hold 6.5% to 8%. The starting material was peripheral blood, obtained on day 0 of AZD1222 vaccination. These receptors were taken from an adult in good health. Both conserved end residues are part of each CDR3. D genes are given only for firm matches. Not all rows give a size; the values are once, few, many and, for expanded clones, a class.

d_call	j_call	clone_size	cdr3_length	v_call	cdr3_aa	cdr3_nt
.	TRBJ2-2	.	13	TRBV19	CASTGMGAGELFF	TGTGCCAGTACAGGGATGGGGGCCGGGGAGCTGTTTTTT
.	TRBJ2-3	once	14	TRBV28	CASRRTGLTDTQYF	TGTGCCAGCAGGAGGACCGGACTCACAGATACGCAGTATTTT
TRBD1	TRBJ2-7	.	14	TRBV28	CASSLFRGLYEQYF	TGTGCCAGCAGTTTATTCAGGGGGCTCTACGAGCAGTACTTC
TRBD2	TRBJ2-1	.	16	TRBV5-4	CASSVKTSGTYNEQFF	TGTGCCAGCAGCGTTAAGACTAGCGGCACTTACAATGAGCAGTTCTTC
.	TRBJ2-6	few	17	TRBV18	CASSPGAGNPGANVLTF	TGTGCCAGCTCACCAGGGGCAGGGAACCCTGGGGCCAACGTCCTGACTTTC
.	TRBJ1-1	few	12	TRBV29-1	CSVEDQGREAFF	TGCAGCGTTGAAGATCAAGGGCGCGAAGCTTTCTTT
.	TRBJ2-1	once	13	TRBV10-3	CAISETGSNEQFF	TGTGCCATCAGTGAGACGGGTAGCAATGAGCAGTTCTTC
.	TRBJ2-7	.	14	TRBV27	CASGGTGTGNEQYF	TGTGCCAGCGGGGGGACTGGCACCGGGAACGAGCAGTACTTC
.	TRBJ2-5	once	14	TRBV29-1	CSVEASNRLETQYF	TGCAGCGTTGAAGCGTCCAATAGATTGGAGACCCAGTACTTC
.	TRBJ1-2	.	13	TRBV7-3	CASSPASGGGYTF	TGTGCCAGCAGCCCCGCGTCTGGGGGTGGCTACACCTTC
.	TRBJ1-2	.	14	TRBV2	CASSYASGAYGYTF	TGTGCCAGCAGTTACGCCTCGGGCGCCTATGGCTACACCTTC
.	TRBJ1-2	.	13	TRBV28	CASSQVGNYGYTF	TGTGCCAGCAGTCAGGTCGGGAACTATGGCTACACCTTC
TRBD1	TRBJ2-7	.	15	TRBV18	CASSTVDRGSDEQYF	TGTGCCAGCTCAACGGTGGACAGGGGCTCCGACGAGCAGTACTTC
TRBD1	TRBJ2-2	.	17	TRBV5-1	CASSLSGTGGRFGELFF	TGCGCCAGCAGCTTGTCCGGGACAGGGGGCCGATTCGGGGAGCTGTTTTTT
.	TRBJ2-1	.	15	TRBV5-4	CASSLEAATNNEQFF	TGTGCCAGCAGCTTGGAAGCCGCGACAAACAATGAGCAGTTCTTC
.	TRBJ2-6	.	15	TRBV7-3	CASSLILSGANVLTF	TGTGCCAGCAGCTTAATACTCTCTGGGGCCAACGTCCTGACTTTC
.	TRBJ2-7	few	12	TRBV19	CASSIWGNEQYF	TGTGCCAGTAGTATCTGGGGAAACGAGCAGTACTTC
.	TRBJ1-3	.	17	TRBV4-1	CASSQNFVRGTGNTIYF	TGCGCCAGCAGCCAAAATTTTGTCCGAGGGACTGGAAACACCATATATTTT